Presented here are 10 T cell receptor beta chains from one specimen sequenced in a study of identical twins. TCRdb passed the 5' RACE reads through MiXCR, listing each CDR3 protein once. Among 1.5 million to 2 million distinct CDR3 sequences listed, less than 35% were seen once. Sample: cord blood. These receptors were collected from a newborn girl in good health.

The chain recombines TRBV19 with TRBJ1-2, with TRBD1 identical over 7 bases. J lost 1 base, V lost 5 bases, and 7 bases had no gene match. CDR1 is LNHDA, CDR2 SQIVND, per germline (reference sequence). This CDR3 is 15 amino acids long. DNA for the CDR3: TGTGCCAGTAGTGTAGGACAGGAACTTAACTATGGCTACACCTTC. This sequence encodes CASSVGQELNYGYTF.

The CDR3 protein is CASSQTGANTGELFF. The CDR3 nucleotides are TGTGCCAGCAGCCAGACAGGGGCGAACACCGGGGAGCTGTTTTTT. The V gene is TRBV4-2, the J gene TRBJ2-2, with 8 nucleotides matching TRBD1. Losses at the gene ends were 3 bases for V and 0 bases for J; bases not matched to a gene: 0. Germline V gives CDR1 LGHNA, CDR2 YNFKEQ. The CDR3 runs to 15 residues.

The rearrangement uses TRBV5-1 and TRBJ2-7, with no clear D. Trimming pared 0 bases from V and 2 bases from J, leaving 12 bases between. Germline CDR1 and CDR2: SGHRS and YFSETQ. CDR3 size: 15 residues. This CDR3 is CASSLVHSSPYEQYF. For the CDR3, the DNA is TGCGCCAGCAGCTTGGTCCACAGTTCCCCCTACGAGCAGTACTTC.

Ten or more counts support this clonotype. The CDR3 region has the DNA TGCGCCAGCAGCTTGGGACAGGGAGGTCAAGAGACCCAGTACTTC. This translates into CASSLGQGGQETQYF. This chain links TRBV5-1 with TRBJ2-5; possible D gene TRBD1, 7 bases. The CDR3 runs 15 residues. The V gene lost 0 bases and the J gene lost 2 bases, with 11 bases spanning the gap. Germline V gene lookup returns CDR1 SGHRS and CDR2 YFSETQ.

This clonotype was counted a few times. J is TRBJ1-2 and V is TRBV6-5; tentative D call: TRBD1 (5 bases). The V and J ends lost 5 bases and 6 bases respectively, with 13 bases between them. This CDR3 has 13 amino acids. The germline gives CDR1 MNHEY, CDR2 SVGAGI. DNA for the CDR3: TGTGCCAGCAGTCACGCCAGGGAGGATGGCTACACCTTC. It translates to CASSHAREDGYTF.

This clonotype occurred many times. The chain employs TRBV4-2 and TRBJ2-3; no clear D gene. With 1 base removed from V and 0 bases from J, the gap between germline ends came to 8 bases. CDR1 LGHNA and CDR2 YNFKEQ come from the germline V gene. The CDR3 totals 15 residues. The CDR3 sequence: CASSQAMGSTDTQYF. The CDR3 DNA reads TGTGCCAGCAGCCAAGCGATGGGGAGCACAGATACGCAGTATTTT.

V gene TRBV20-1 combines with J gene TRBJ2-4, with TRBD2 matching over 11 bases. Germline assignment: CDR1 DFQATT and CDR2 SNEGSKA (reference sequence). The J segment lost 8 bases and the V segment lost 0 bases, leaving 12 bases of the junction unmatched. The CDR3 is made up of 17 amino acids. The CDR3, as DNA: TGCAGTGCTAGAGACACGGGACTAGCGGTAATTGGTGACATTCAGTACTTC. It encodes CSARDTGLAVIGDIQYF.

This clonotype has more than one count but fewer than ten. The chain recombines TRBV12-3 or TRBV12-4 with TRBJ1-5; 7 bases are a match to TRBD1. The V and J ends lost 4 bases and 7 bases, in that order; junction bases with no gene match: 7. The CDR3 covers 14 residues. The CDR3 is CASSSGTARQPQHF. The CDR3 DNA follows: TGTGCCAGCAGTTCCGGGACAGCAAGACAGCCCCAGCATTTT.

This clonotype is a singleton in its sample. The chain carries TRBV27 and TRBJ2-3, with D perhaps assigned TRBD1 or TRBD2 (6 bases each). The germline V and J ends were trimmed by 10 bases and 5 bases, with 19 bases remaining between them. The germline gives CDR1 MNHEY, CDR2 SMNVEV (reference sequence). The CDR3 consists of 14 residues. CDR3 sequence: CATSRGAGRDTQYF. The CDR3 DNA reads as TGTGCCACCTCGAGGGGGGCGGGGAGAGATACGCAGTATTTT.

This chain uses TRBV3-1 with TRBJ2-5, with D possibly called TRBD1 or TRBD2 (5 bases each). Between the trimmed V and J ends, which lost 1 base and 4 bases, there was a span of 13 bases. CDR3 length equals 15 residues. Germline V gene data show CDR1 as LGHDT and CDR2 as YNNKEL (reference sequence). The CDR3 sequence is CASSQGPGSGETQYF. The CDR3 coding sequence is TGTGCCAGCAGCCAAGGGCCAGGGAGCGGAGAGACCCAGTACTTC.